This T cell receptor beta chain derives from a study of T-cell reconstitution after alpha-beta-depleted transplantation in children (dated by TCRdb to between 2015 and 2016). A note on the overall study: Using TCR repertoire profiling, the study followed T-cell immune reconstitution in a quantitative way in children after TCRalphabeta/CD19-depleted allogeneic hematopoietic cell transplantation.

Trimming removed 5 bases from V and 4 bases from J, leaving 11 bases between the germline ends. The CDR3, cysteine through phenylalanine, is 13 amino acids long. CDR3 DNA only is kept here, 39 bases in frame from base 1. CDR1 is given as MNHNS and CDR2 as SASEGT, both from the germline V gene. Library preparation employed PCR. This sample was sequenced with an Illumina HiSeq 2500. TCR library preparation used molecular barcoding, with unique molecular identifiers applied to normalize quantification of the TCRbeta repertoire. TCRdb reran the public reads through fastp at Q25 and MiXCR, keeping productive beta chains. Rows are combined by CDR3 protein, so each entry shows the most common genes and DNA. The sample data list 450,000 to 600,000 distinct CDR3 sequences, and about 16% of these were observed just once. 3% to 3.5% of the sample lies in the top ten. A remark on this clonotype: The clone's antigen remains unknown. No base quality values were provided; no much bigger clone lies one nucleotide off.

The material sequenced was PBMCs from the stem cell graft donor, taken from the stem cell graft. This chain joins TRBV6-1 to TRBJ1-1; no D gene is confidently identified. This clonotype originated in a human donor who donated a stem cell graft to a child with acute lymphoblastic leukemia. The CDR3 reads CASSTHRATEAFF. In nucleotides, the sequence is TGTGCCAGCAGTACCCATCGGGCCACTGAAGCTTTCTTT.